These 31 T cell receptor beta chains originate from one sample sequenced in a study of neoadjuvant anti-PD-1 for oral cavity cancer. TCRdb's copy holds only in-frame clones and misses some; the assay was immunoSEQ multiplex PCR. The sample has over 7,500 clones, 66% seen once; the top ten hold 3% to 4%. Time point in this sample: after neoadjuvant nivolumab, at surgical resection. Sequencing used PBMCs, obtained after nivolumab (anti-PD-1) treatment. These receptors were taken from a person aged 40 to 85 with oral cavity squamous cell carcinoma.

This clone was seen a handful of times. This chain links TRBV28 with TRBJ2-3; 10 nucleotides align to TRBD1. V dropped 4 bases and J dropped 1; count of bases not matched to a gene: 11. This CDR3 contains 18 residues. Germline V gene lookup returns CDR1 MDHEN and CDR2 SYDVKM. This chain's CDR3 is CASSSGTGVGSRTDTQYF. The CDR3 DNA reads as TGTGCCAGCAGTTCCGGGACAGGGGTAGGTTCACGCACAGATACGCAGTATTTT. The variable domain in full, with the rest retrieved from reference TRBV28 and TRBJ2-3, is DVKVTQSSRYLVKRTGEKVFLECVQDMDHENMFWYRQDPGLGLRLIYFSYDVKMKEKGDIPEGYSVSREKKERFSLILESASTNQTSMYLCASSSGTGVGSRTDTQYFGPGTRLTVL.

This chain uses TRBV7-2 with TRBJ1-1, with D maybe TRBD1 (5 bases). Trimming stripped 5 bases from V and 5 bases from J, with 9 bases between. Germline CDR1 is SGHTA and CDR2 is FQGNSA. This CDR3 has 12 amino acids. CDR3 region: CASSLGRTEAFF. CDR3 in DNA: TGTGCCAGCAGCCTGGGACGAACTGAAGCTTTCTTT.

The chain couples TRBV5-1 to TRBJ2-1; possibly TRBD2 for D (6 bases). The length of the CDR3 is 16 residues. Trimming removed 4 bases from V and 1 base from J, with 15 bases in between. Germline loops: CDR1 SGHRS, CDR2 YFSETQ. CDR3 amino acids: CASSPLLATSYNEQFF. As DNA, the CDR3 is TGCGCCAGCAGCCCCCTACTAGCTACATCCTACAATGAGCAGTTCTTC.

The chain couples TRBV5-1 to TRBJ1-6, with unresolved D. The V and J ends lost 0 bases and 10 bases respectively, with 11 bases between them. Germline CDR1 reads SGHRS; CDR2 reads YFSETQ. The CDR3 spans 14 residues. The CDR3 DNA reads TGCGCCAGCAGCTTGGAAAACCGGAGATCACCCCTCCACTTT. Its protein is CASSLENRRSPLHF.

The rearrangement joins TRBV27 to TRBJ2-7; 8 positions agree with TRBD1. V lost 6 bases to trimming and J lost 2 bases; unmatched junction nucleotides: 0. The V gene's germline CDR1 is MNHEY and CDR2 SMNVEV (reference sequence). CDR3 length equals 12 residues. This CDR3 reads CASRTGAYEQYF. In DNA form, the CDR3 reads TGTGCCAGCAGGACAGGGGCCTACGAGCAGTACTTC.

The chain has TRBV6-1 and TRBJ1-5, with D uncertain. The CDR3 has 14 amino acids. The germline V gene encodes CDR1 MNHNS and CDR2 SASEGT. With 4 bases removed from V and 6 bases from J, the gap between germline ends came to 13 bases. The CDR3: CASSVVGAIQPQHF. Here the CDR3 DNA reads TGTGCCAGCAGTGTCGTAGGAGCAATTCAGCCCCAGCATTTT.

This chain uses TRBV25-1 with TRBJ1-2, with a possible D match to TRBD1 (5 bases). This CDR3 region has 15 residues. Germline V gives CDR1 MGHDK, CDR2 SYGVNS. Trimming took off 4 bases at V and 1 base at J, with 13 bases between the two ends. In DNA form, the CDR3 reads TGTGCCAGCAGTGCCGGAGGGGCCTTTAACTATGGCTACACCTTC. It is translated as CASSAGGAFNYGYTF.

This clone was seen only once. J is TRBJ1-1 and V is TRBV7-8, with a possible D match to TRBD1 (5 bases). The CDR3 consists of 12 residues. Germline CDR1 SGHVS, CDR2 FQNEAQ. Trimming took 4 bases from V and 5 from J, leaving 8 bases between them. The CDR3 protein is CASSSRVTEAFF. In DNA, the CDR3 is TGTGCCAGCAGCTCCAGGGTTACTGAAGCTTTCTTT. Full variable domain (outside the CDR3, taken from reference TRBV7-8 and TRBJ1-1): GAGVSQSPRYKVAKRGQDVALRCDPISGHVSLFWYQQALGQGPEFLTYFQNEAQLDKSGLPSDRFFAERPEGSVSTLKIQRTQQEDSAVYLCASSSRVTEAFFGQGTRLTVV.

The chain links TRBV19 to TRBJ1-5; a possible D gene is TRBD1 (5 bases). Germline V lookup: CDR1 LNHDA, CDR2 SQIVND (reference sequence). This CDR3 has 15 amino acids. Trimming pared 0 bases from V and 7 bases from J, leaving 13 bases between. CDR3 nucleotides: TGTGCCAGTAGTATAGAAGGCAGGGCCGGGCAGCCCCAGCATTTT. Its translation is CASSIEGRAGQPQHF.

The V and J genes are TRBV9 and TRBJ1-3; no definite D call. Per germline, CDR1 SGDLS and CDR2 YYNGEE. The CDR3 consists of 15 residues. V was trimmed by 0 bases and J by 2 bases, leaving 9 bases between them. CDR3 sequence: CASSVGVATGNTIYF. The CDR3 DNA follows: TGTGCCAGCAGCGTAGGCGTAGCAACTGGAAACACCATATATTTT.

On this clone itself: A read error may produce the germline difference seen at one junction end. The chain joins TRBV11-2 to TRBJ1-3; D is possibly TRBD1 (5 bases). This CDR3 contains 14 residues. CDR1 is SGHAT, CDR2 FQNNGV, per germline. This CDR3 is CASSPQGVGDTIYF. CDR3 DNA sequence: TGTGCCAGCAGCCCCCAGGGTGTTGGAGACACCATATATTTT.

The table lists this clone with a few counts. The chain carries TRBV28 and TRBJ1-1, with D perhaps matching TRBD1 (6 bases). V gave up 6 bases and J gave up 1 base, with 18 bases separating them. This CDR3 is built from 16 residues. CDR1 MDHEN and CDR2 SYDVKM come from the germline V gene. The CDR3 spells CASSRIRQAGNTEAFF. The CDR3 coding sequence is TGTGCCAGCAGCCGAATTAGACAGGCTGGGAACACTGAAGCTTTCTTT.

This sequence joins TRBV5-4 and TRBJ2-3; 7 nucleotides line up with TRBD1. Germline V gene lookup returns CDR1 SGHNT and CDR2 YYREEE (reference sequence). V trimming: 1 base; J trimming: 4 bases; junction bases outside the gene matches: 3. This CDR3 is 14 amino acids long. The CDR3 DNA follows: TGTGCCAGCAGCTTGACAGACAGGGCAGATACGCAGTATTTT. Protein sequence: CASSLTDRADTQYF.

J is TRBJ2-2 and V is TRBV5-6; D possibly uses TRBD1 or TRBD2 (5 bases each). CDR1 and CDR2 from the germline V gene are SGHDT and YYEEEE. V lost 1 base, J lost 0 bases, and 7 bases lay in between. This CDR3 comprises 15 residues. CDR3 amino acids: CASSLLGPNTGELFF. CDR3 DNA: TGTGCCAGCAGCTTGTTGGGACCGAACACCGGGGAGCTGTTTTTT.

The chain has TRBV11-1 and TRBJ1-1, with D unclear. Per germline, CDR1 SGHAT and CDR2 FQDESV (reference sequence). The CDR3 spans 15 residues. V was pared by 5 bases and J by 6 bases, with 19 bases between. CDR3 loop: CASSPRGRQNPEAFF. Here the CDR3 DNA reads TGTGCCAGCAGCCCCCGTGGGCGGCAAAACCCTGAAGCTTTCTTT.

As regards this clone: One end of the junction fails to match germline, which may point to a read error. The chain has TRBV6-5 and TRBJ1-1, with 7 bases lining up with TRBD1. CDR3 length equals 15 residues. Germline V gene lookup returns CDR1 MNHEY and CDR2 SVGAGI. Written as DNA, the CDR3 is TGTGCCGGCAGTTACTCGAGGACAGGAGGAACTGAAGCTTTCTTT. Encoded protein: CAGSYSRTGGTEAFF.

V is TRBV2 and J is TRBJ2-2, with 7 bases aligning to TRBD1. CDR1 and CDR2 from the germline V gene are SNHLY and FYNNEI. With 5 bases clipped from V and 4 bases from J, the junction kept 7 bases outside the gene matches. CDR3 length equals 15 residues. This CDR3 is CASSNRGPATGELFF. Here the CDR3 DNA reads TGTGCCAGCAGTAACAGGGGCCCCGCCACCGGGGAGCTGTTTTTT. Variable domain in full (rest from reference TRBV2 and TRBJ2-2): EPEVTQTPSHQVTQMGQEVILRCVPISNHLYFYWYRQILGQKVEFLVSFYNNEISEKSEIFDDQFSVERPDGSNFTLKIRSTKLEDSAMYFCASSNRGPATGELFFGEGSRLTVL.

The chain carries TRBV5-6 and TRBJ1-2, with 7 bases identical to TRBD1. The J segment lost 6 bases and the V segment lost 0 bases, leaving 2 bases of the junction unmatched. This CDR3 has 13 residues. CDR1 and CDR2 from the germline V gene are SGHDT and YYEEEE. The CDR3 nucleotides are TGTGCCAGCAGCTTGGACAGGGGACATGGCTACACCTTC. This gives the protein CASSLDRGHGYTF.

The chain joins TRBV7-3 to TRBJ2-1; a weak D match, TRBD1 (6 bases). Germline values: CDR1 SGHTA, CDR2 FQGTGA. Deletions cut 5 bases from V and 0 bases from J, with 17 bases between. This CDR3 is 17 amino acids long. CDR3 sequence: CASSLRDTSSSYNEQFF. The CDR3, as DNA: TGTGCCAGCAGCCTCCGGGACACGAGTAGCTCCTACAATGAGCAGTTCTTC.

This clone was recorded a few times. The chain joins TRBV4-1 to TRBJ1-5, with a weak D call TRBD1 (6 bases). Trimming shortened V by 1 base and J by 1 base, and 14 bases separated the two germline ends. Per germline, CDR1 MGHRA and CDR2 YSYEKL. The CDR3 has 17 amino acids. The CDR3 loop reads CASSQGVGGLSNQPQHF. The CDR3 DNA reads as TGCGCCAGCAGCCAAGGTGTTGGGGGGCTGAGCAATCAGCCCCAGCATTTT.

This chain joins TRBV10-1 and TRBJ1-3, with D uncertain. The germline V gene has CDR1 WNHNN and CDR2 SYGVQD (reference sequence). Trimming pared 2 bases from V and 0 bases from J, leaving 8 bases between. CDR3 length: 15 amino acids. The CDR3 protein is CASSELSGSGNTIYF. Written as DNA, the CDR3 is TGCGCCAGCAGTGAGCTTTCAGGCTCTGGAAACACCATATATTTT.

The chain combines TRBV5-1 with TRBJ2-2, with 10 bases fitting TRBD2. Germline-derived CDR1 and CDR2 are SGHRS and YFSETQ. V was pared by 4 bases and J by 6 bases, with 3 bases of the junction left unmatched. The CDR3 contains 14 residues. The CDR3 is CASSPGLAAGELFF. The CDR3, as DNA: TGCGCCAGCAGCCCCGGACTAGCGGCCGGGGAGCTGTTTTTT.

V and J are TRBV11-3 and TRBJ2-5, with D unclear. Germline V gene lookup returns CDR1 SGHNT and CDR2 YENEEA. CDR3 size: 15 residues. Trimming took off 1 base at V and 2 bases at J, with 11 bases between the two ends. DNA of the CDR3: TGTGCCAGCAGCTTAGGAGCTAAGGCACAAGAGACCCAGTACTTC. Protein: CASSLGAKAQETQYF.

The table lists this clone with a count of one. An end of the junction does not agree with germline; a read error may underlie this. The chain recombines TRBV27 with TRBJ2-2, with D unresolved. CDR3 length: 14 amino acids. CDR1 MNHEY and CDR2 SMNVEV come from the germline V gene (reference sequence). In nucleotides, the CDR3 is TGTGCCAGCAGGCCTGTAAGGAGCACCCGGGAGCTGTTTTTT. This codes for CASRPVRSTRELFF.

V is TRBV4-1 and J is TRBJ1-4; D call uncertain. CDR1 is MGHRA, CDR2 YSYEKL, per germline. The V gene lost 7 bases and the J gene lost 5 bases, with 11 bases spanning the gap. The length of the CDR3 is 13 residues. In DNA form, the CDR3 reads TGCGCCAGCAAGCCCCCAGGCAATGAAAAACTGTTTTTT. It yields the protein CASKPPGNEKLFF.

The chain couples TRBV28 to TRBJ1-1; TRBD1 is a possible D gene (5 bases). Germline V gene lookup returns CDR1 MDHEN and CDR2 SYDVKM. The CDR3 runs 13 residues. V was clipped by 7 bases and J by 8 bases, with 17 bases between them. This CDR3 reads CASTTPRAWEAFF. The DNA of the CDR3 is TGTGCCAGCACCACACCCAGGGCCTGGGAAGCTTTCTTT.

The CDR3 DNA reads as TGCGCCAGCAGCCCTTCGACCCTGAACACTGAAGCTTTCTTT. Translated, it gives CASSPSTLNTEAFF. The V and J genes are TRBV5-1 and TRBJ1-1, with no clear D. The CDR3 loop spans 14 amino acids. The V end lost 4 bases, the J end lost 0 bases, and 10 bases lay between the germline ends. Germline CDR1 and CDR2: SGHRS and YFSETQ.

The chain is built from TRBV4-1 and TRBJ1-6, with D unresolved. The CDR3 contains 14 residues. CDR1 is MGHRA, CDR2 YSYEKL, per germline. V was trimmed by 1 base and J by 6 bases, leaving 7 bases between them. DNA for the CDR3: TGCGCCAGCAGCCAAGTAGAGGGTAATTCACCCCTCCACTTT. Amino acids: CASSQVEGNSPLHF.

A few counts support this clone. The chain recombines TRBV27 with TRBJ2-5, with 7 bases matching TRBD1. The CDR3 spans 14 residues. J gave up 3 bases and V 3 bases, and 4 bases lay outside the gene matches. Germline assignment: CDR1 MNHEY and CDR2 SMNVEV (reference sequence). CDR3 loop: CASSFFGQEETQYF. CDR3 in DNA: TGTGCCAGCAGTTTCTTCGGACAGGAAGAGACCCAGTACTTC.

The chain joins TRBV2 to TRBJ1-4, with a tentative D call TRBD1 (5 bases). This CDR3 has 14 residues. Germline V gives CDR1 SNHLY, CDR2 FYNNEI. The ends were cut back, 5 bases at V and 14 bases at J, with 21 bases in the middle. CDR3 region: CASSTWDAAKGLFF. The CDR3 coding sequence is TGTGCCAGCAGTACTTGGGACGCGGCTAAGGGGCTGTTTTTT. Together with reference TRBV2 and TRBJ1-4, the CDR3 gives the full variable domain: EPEVTQTPSHQVTQMGQEVILRCVPISNHLYFYWYRQILGQKVEFLVSFYNNEISEKSEIFDDQFSVERPDGSNFTLKIRSTKLEDSAMYFCASSTWDAAKGLFFGSGTQLSVL.

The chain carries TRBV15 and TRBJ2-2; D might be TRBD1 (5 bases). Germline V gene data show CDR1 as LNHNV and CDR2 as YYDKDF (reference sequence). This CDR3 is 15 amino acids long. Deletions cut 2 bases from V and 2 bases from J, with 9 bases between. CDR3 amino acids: CATSRIRGNTGELFF. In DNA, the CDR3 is TGTGCCACCAGCAGAATTAGGGGCAACACCGGGGAGCTGTTTTTT.